The entry below describes one T cell receptor beta chain. Assay used: immunoSEQ multiplex PCR; TCRdb lists only in-frame clones, some missing. Of under 400,000 clones detected, about 88% appear once; the ten largest clones hold approximately 0.97%. The CDR3 is 16 residues long. Trimming took 4 bases from V and 7 from J; bases not matched to a gene: 10. Germline V gene data show CDR1 as MDHEN and CDR2 as SYDVKM. This specimen comes from a study of blood T cell repertoires in COVID-19. About the research overall: Specimens from acute and convalescent COVID-19 originated in the United States, Italy and Spain. PBMCs, B-cell-depleted T cells, or T cells were the source of the cDNA or gDNA that made up the material.

The study drew participants aged roughly 18 to 95 years from about two dozen US areas. Individuals in the exposed group had encountered a COVID-19 case within 2 weeks preceding study entry. Sequencing was done on a sample of PBMCs or T cells enriched from blood (not recorded which). This receptor was obtained from a woman in her 30s who had been exposed to COVID-19. The V gene is TRBV28, the J gene TRBJ2-1; 10 bases fit TRBD1. The CDR3 loop is CASSYTWDRGGNEQFF. The DNA for the CDR3 is TGTGCCAGCAGTTATACCTGGGACAGGGGTGGTAATGAGCAGTTCTTC.